A single sample is the source of the 29 T cell receptor beta chains below, sequenced in a study of T-cell reconstitution after alpha-beta-depleted transplantation in children. Unique molecular identifiers tagged the TCRbeta library. TCRdb re-analysed the PCR reads in MiXCR, keeping a single row per CDR3 protein. Here the sample spans under 850,000 distinct CDR3 sequences, about an eighth being singletons. This sample comprised PBMCs, obtained before TCRalphabeta/CD19-depleted stem cell transplant. Receptors were obtained from a girl aged 2 to 9 with congenital amegakaryocytic thrombocytopenia, due to receive a stem cell transplant.

This clonotype was observed a few times. The rearrangement links TRBV7-2 to TRBJ2-7, with D possibly TRBD1 on 5 matching bases. The CDR3 extends over 15 amino acids. Trimming pared 1 base from V and 3 bases from J, leaving 13 bases between. From germline, CDR1 is SGHTA and CDR2 FQGNSA. CDR3 nucleotides: TGTGCCAGCAGCTTAGGACTGGGGCGCAGCTACGAGCAGTACTTC. Protein product: CASSLGLGRSYEQYF.

This clonotype was counted many times. This sequence joins TRBV12-3 or TRBV12-4 and TRBJ2-1; D gene ambiguous. The ends were cut back, 4 bases at V and 10 bases at J, with 17 bases in the middle. The length of the CDR3 is 14 residues. The CDR3 loop is CASSSHGPSTEQFF. As DNA, the CDR3 is TGTGCCAGCAGTTCACACGGGCCCTCCACCGAGCAGTTCTTC.

This clonotype was detected ten times or more. The J gene is TRBJ2-1, the V gene TRBV20-1, with 13 nucleotides matching TRBD2. The length of the CDR3 is 13 residues. V was pared by 8 bases and J by 6 bases, with 4 bases of the junction left unmatched. Germline values: CDR1 DFQATT, CDR2 SNEGSKA (reference sequence). Here the CDR3 DNA reads TGCAGTACGGGACTAGCGGGAATCAATGAGCAGTTCTTC. Its translation: CSTGLAGINEQFF.

The CDR3 reads CASSQADTGTREQFF. CDR3 sequence (DNA): TGCGCCAGCAGCCAAGCGGACACAGGTACTCGAGAGCAGTTCTTC. The chain couples TRBV4-1 to TRBJ2-1; D may be TRBD1 (5 bases). In germline, CDR1 is MGHRA, CDR2 YSYEKL. V was trimmed by 1 base and J by 10 bases, leaving 17 bases between them. CDR3 length: 15 residues.

This clonotype has ten or more counts. The chain combines TRBV9 with TRBJ2-1; D might be TRBD2 (7 bases). Germline assignment: CDR1 SGDLS and CDR2 YYNGEE. V gave up 4 bases and J gave up 3 bases, with 14 bases separating them. This CDR3 spans 15 amino acids. CDR3 sequence (DNA): TGTGCCAGCAGCAAAGGGGGGGCGAACTACAATGAGCAGTTCTTC. Translated: CASSKGGANYNEQFF.

This clonotype was counted between two and nine times. This chain links TRBV7-9 with TRBJ2-1; TRBD2 matches at 7 bases. The V gene end was trimmed by 4 bases and the J gene end by 3 bases; junction bases not matched to a gene: 9. The CDR3 spans 16 residues. The germline gives CDR1 SEHNR, CDR2 FQNEAQ (reference sequence). The CDR3 DNA reads TGTGCCAGCAGCTCCTCGGGGGGTGGTCTCTACAATGAGCAGTTCTTC. Protein: CASSSSGGGLYNEQFF.

The rearrangement uses TRBV28 and TRBJ2-7; D is undetermined. Between the trimmed V and J ends, which lost 5 bases and 3 bases, there was a span of 14 bases. There are 14 residues in the CDR3. Germline-derived CDR1 and CDR2 are MDHEN and SYDVKM. CDR3 protein: CASSPLGQLYEQYF. CDR3 nucleotide sequence: TGTGCCAGCAGTCCCCTCGGGCAGCTCTACGAGCAGTACTTC.

This clonotype was counted at least ten times. The rearrangement uses TRBV20-1 and TRBJ2-7; 9 nucleotides line up with TRBD2. V lost 4 bases, J lost 3 bases, and 7 bases stayed unmatched. Germline V gives CDR1 DFQATT, CDR2 SNEGSKA (reference sequence). The CDR3 runs to 14 residues. CDR3 bases: TGCAGTGCTAATCCAAGCGGGAGGTACTACGAGCAGTACTTC. Its protein product is CSANPSGRYYEQYF.

This clonotype was seen a single time. The chain is built from TRBV21-1 and TRBJ2-5; the table's D call TRBD2 went unverified against the DNA. TRBV21-1 is given as a pseudogene. The CDR3 has 14 amino acids. CDR3 nucleotides: TGTGCCAGCAGCACAGTTGGGAGCGGGGAGACCCAGTACTTC. It encodes CASSTVGSGETQYF.

This clonotype was counted at least ten times. The junction departs from the called germline gene at one end, perhaps through a read error. The V gene is TRBV5-1, the J gene TRBJ2-3; TRBD2 matches 13 bases. The CDR3 has 15 residues. Germline CDR1 is SGHRS and CDR2 is YFSETQ. The CDR3: CASSPGTSGTDTQYF. The CDR3 DNA is TGTGCCAGCAGCCCAGGGACTAGCGGGACCGATACGCAGTATTTT.

The V call is TRBV7-6, the J call TRBJ2-1, with a weak D call TRBD2 (5 bases). Trimming removed 5 bases at V and 0 bases at J, with 11 bases between. The V gene's germline CDR1 is SGHVS and CDR2 FNYEAQ. This CDR3 contains 15 residues. CDR3 residues: CASSPEGGSYNEQFF. The CDR3 DNA is TGTGCCAGCAGCCCCGAGGGTGGCTCCTACAATGAGCAGTTCTTC.

V usage is TRBV12-3 or TRBV12-4 and J usage is TRBJ2-1, with 14 bases lining up with TRBD2. The junction had 21 bases not matched to a gene; V was cut back by 11 bases and J by 6 bases. CDR3 length: 19 amino acids. For the CDR3, the DNA is TGTGCCTTCTGTCCCGGGACTAGCGGGAGAGGGATGTACGTCAATGAGCAGTTCTTC. Its protein product is CAFCPGTSGRGMYVNEQFF.

This clonotype was counted only a few times. The junction differs from germline at one of its ends, possibly a read error. J is TRBJ2-7 and V is TRBV2; 7 nucleotides align to TRBD1. Germline values: CDR1 SNHLY, CDR2 FYNNEI. The CDR3 is 14 residues long. Here the CDR3 reads CASRDLGTAYEQYF. The CDR3, as DNA: TGTGCCAGCCGTGATCTCGGGACAGCATACGAGCAGTACTTC.

This clonotype was counted at least ten times. The genes are TRBV20-1 and TRBJ1-1; 7 bases agree with TRBD1. V lost 6 bases to trimming and J lost 2 bases; unmatched junction nucleotides: 9. The CDR3 totals 14 residues. Germline CDR1 reads DFQATT; CDR2 reads SNEGSKA (reference sequence). CDR3 DNA: TGCAGTGCCGGGGAAGGGGGCGGAAACACTGAAGCTTTCTTT. This gives the protein CSAGEGGGNTEAFF.

In its sample, this clonotype was seen many times. The chain links TRBV12-3 or TRBV12-4 to TRBJ2-1; the D gene is possibly TRBD2 (6 bases). The CDR3 sequence is 11 residues long. V lost 8 bases to trimming and J lost 9 bases, with 11 bases between them. Written as DNA, the CDR3 is TGTGCCAGCGGAGGGACGATTGAGCAGTTCTTC. Translating it yields CASGGTIEQFF.

This clonotype was seen ten or more times. CDR3 sequence: CASSQSRIIQYF. In DNA, the CDR3 is TGTGCCAGCAGCCAGAGTCGTATCATTCAGTACTTC. V and J are TRBV11-1 and TRBJ2-4; D is ambiguous. CDR1 and CDR2 (germline): SGHAT, FQDESV (reference sequence). The CDR3 is 12 residues long. V was trimmed by 5 bases and J by 9 bases, leaving 11 bases between them. Full variable domain (rest looked up from reference TRBV11-1 and TRBJ2-4): EAEVAQSPRYKITEKSQAVAFWCDPISGHATLYWYRQILGQGPELLVQFQDESVVDDSQLPKDRFSAERLKGVDSTLKIQPAELGDSAMYLCASSQSRIIQYFGAGTRLSVL.

This clonotype was recorded many times. The chain employs TRBV7-2 and TRBJ2-3; D unresolved. The V end lost 5 bases, the J end lost 2 bases, and 14 bases lay between the germline ends. This CDR3 is 15 amino acids long. Germline CDR1 reads SGHTA; CDR2 reads FQGNSA. For the CDR3, the DNA is TGTGCCAGCAGCCCGGGTTCGTGGATCACAGATACGCAGTATTTT. It is translated as CASSPGSWITDTQYF.

This clonotype has a count of ten or more. The chain links TRBV29-1 to TRBJ2-1, with TRBD1 matching 7 bases. Germline values: CDR1 SQVTM, CDR2 ANQGSEA. The junction had 13 bases not matched to a gene; V was cut back by 0 bases and J by 8 bases. This CDR3 has 16 residues. The CDR3 region is CSVEDPRQGVDDEQFF. In nucleotides, the CDR3 is TGCAGCGTTGAAGACCCCCGACAGGGTGTTGACGATGAGCAGTTCTTC.

This clonotype has a handful of counts. The chain carries TRBV28 and TRBJ2-7; 8 bases are a match to TRBD1. The CDR3 is 13 residues long. Germline loops: CDR1 MDHEN, CDR2 SYDVKM. V lost 6 bases to trimming and J lost 4 bases; unmatched junction nucleotides: 5. The CDR3 DNA reads TGTGCCAGCAGGTCAGGGGGCGATTACGAGCAGTACTTC. Residues: CASRSGGDYEQYF.

This clonotype was counted many times. The chain joins TRBV7-6 to TRBJ2-7; D is possibly TRBD1 (6 bases). V was shortened by 6 bases and J by 3 bases, with 18 bases between the two germline ends. The germline V gene has CDR1 SGHVS and CDR2 FNYEAQ. This CDR3 region has 15 residues. The CDR3, as DNA: TGTGCCAGCAGTCCCCGGGACACCAGGATCTACGAGCAGTACTTC. Protein: CASSPRDTRIYEQYF.

This clonotype was recorded at least ten times. This chain uses TRBV16 with TRBJ1-6; D unresolved. V lost 4 bases, J lost 3 bases, and 10 bases lay in between. Germline V gene data show CDR1 as KGHSY and CDR2 as FQNENV. This CDR3 region has 15 residues. In nucleotides, the CDR3 is TGTGCCAGCAGCCCTCTAGAGGGCTATAATTCACCCCTCCACTTT. It yields the protein CASSPLEGYNSPLHF.

This clonotype came up many times. The gene calls are TRBV20-1 and TRBJ1-1; perhaps TRBD1 as D (5 bases). V lost 5 bases and J 3 bases, leaving 13 bases between the germline ends. The CDR3 is 13 amino acids. Germline CDR1 and CDR2: DFQATT and SNEGSKA (reference sequence). The chain's CDR3 is CSAGGGVYTEAFF. The CDR3 nucleotides read TGCAGTGCTGGCGGGGGGGTTTACACTGAAGCTTTCTTT.

This clonotype was observed at least ten times. The rearrangement uses TRBV12-3 or TRBV12-4 and TRBJ2-7, with D uncertain. This CDR3 has 12 amino acids. V lost 5 bases, J lost 4 bases, and 9 bases lay in between. The CDR3 spells CASSTDGYEQYF. Here the CDR3 DNA reads TGTGCCAGCAGTACTGACGGATACGAGCAGTACTTC.

The chain uses TRBV3-1 and TRBJ2-1, with a possible D match to TRBD2 (6 bases). From germline, CDR1 is LGHDT and CDR2 YNNKEL (reference sequence). This CDR3 region has 16 residues. V lost 5 bases, J lost 0 bases, and 14 bases lay in between. The DNA for the CDR3 is TGTGCCAGCAGCTCACTATCGCGGGGCTCCTACAATGAGCAGTTCTTC. Protein product: CASSSLSRGSYNEQFF.

This clonotype occurred a few times. The chain recombines TRBV25-1 with TRBJ2-7, with unresolved D. Germline V lookup: CDR1 MGHDK, CDR2 SYGVNS. V shed 4 bases and J shed 3 bases, with 4 bases lying between them. The CDR3 has 11 residues. The chain's CDR3 is CASSAVYEQYF. CDR3 DNA: TGTGCCAGCAGTGCCGTCTACGAGCAGTACTTC.

The rearrangement uses TRBV5-6 and TRBJ2-3; D is uncertain. Between the trimmed V and J ends, which lost 4 bases and 6 bases, there was a span of 9 bases. CDR3 length: 12 amino acids. Germline CDR1 and CDR2: SGHDT and YYEEEE. CDR3 in amino acids: CASSRPADTQYF. CDR3 nucleotides: TGTGCCAGCAGCCGTCCAGCCGATACGCAGTATTTT.

This clonotype was seen ten or more times. The CDR3 here is CASSSSGVYGYTF. CDR3 in DNA: TGTGCCAGCTCATCAAGCGGGGTTTACGGCTACACCTTC. This rearrangement joins TRBV7-6 to TRBJ1-2; D gene uncertain. The CDR3 length is 13 residues. V was trimmed by 8 bases and J by 8 bases, leaving 18 bases between them. Germline V gene sequence: CDR1 SGHVS, CDR2 FNYEAQ.

This sequence joins TRBV3-1 and TRBJ2-1; 9 bases are shared with TRBD2. CDR1 and CDR2 (germline): LGHDT, YNNKEL (reference sequence). The CDR3 loop spans 16 amino acids. J was trimmed by 6 bases and V by 1 base; bases with no gene match: 7. CDR3 DNA: TGTGCCAGCAGCCAAGTCACGCGGGAGGGTATCAATGAGCAGTTCTTC. It is translated as CASSQVTREGINEQFF.

The genes are TRBV7-9 and TRBJ2-7; 12 bases are shared with TRBD2. The CDR3 sequence is 16 residues long. J gave up 10 bases and V 6 bases, and 16 bases lay outside the gene matches. The germline gives CDR1 SEHNR, CDR2 FQNEAQ (reference sequence). The CDR3 DNA is TGTGCCAGCAGTAAAGTCGGACTAGCGGGAACCTCTGGCCAGTACTTC. It encodes CASSKVGLAGTSGQYF.